This TCR beta chain was sequenced during a study of human T cells and chemical hapten exposure. On the study more broadly: Chiefly female patients presented with alopecia areata, totalis or universalis. Study results and limitations: The study found that PT1 expanded TCR counts correlated positively with patch test score. Significantly more large CDR3 similarity clusters arose among expanded TCRs than among controls.

Details on this clonotype: Its specificity is not known.

TCRdb processed the RACE reads anew with MiXCR; each CDR3 protein has one entry. The sample lists 380,000 or so distinct CDR3 sequences, 4.8% occurring once. The CDR3 runs to 14 residues. Germline-derived CDR1 and CDR2 are DFQATT and SNEGSKA (reference sequence). V was pared by 5 bases and J by 5 bases, with 10 bases of the junction left unmatched. The time point: patch test 1, 2 weeks after DPC sensitization. Treatment of the sample: therapeutic diphenylcyclopropenone sensitization with weekly scalp DPC. The chain couples TRBV20-1 to TRBJ1-1, with 8 bases aligning to TRBD1. This material consisted of whole blood, taken in connection with sensitization to the hapten diphenylcyclopropenone (DPC). The TCR originated in a woman in her 50s with alopecia areata. Some clones in this sample may be carry-over from other donors' samples. The CDR3 loop reads CSAPPDRVGTEAFF. As DNA, the CDR3 is TGCAGTGCTCCCCCGGACAGGGTTGGGACTGAAGCTTTCTTT.